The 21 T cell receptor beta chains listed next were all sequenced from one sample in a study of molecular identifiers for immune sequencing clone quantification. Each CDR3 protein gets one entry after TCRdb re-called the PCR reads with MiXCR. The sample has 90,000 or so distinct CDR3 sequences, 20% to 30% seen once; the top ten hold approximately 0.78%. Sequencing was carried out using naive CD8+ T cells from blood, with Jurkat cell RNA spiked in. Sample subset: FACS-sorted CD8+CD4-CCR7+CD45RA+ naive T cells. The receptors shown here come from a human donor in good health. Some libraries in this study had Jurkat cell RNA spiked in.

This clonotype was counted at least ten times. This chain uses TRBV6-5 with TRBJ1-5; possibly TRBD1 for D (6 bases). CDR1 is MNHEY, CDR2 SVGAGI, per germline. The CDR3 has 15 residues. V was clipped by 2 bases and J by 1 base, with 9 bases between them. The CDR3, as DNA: TGTGCCAGCAGTTACGGGGGGCCAAGCAATCAGCCCCAGCATTTT. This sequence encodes CASSYGGPSNQPQHF.

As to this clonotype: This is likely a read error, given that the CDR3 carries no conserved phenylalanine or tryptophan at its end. CDR3 sequence: CASSSLTDTQYL. CDR3 in DNA: TGTGCCAGCAGCTCCCTCACAGATACGCAGTATCTT. The V and J genes are TRBV7-6 and TRBJ2-3; D gene unclear. The ends were cut back, 4 bases at V and 2 bases at J, with 4 bases in the middle. Germline V gene data show CDR1 as SGHVS and CDR2 as FNYEAQ. This CDR3 contains 12 residues.

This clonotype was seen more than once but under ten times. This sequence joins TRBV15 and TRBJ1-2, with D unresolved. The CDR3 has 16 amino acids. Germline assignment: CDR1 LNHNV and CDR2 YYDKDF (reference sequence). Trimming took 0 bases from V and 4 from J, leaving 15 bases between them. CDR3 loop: CATSRDISNRSYGYTF. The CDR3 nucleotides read TGTGCCACCAGCAGAGATATAAGCAACAGATCCTATGGCTACACCTTC.

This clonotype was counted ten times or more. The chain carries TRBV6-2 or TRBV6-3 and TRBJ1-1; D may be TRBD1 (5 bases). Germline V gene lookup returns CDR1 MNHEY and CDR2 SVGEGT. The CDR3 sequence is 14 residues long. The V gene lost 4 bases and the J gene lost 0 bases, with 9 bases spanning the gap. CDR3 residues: CASSFRAMNTEAFF. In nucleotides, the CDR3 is TGTGCCAGCAGTTTCAGGGCGATGAACACTGAAGCTTTCTTT.

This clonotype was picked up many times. The DNA of the CDR3 is TGTGCCAGCAGCCTAAGGGCTAGCGGGGCCCAAGAGACCCAGTACTTC. Protein: CASSLRASGAQETQYF. This chain joins TRBV7-2 and TRBJ2-5; 9 bases match TRBD2. The V gene's germline CDR1 is SGHTA and CDR2 FQGNSA. This CDR3 is built from 16 residues. Trimming removed 5 bases from V and 1 base from J; junction bases left unmatched: 8.

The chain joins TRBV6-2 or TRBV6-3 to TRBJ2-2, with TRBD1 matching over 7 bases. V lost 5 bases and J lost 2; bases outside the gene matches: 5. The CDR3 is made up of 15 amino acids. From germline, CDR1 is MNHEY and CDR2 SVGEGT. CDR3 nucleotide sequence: TGTGCCAGCAGTCGCCGGGACAGAAACACCGGGGAGCTGTTTTTT. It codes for CASSRRDRNTGELFF.

The CDR3 here is CASSEADSWRQALEQYF. CDR3 coding DNA: TGTGCCAGCAGTGAAGCGGACAGCTGGAGGCAGGCGCTCGAGCAGTACTTC. J is TRBJ2-7 and V is TRBV2, with D perhaps matching TRBD1 (6 bases). The CDR3 extends over 17 amino acids. V was pared by 0 bases and J by 6 bases, with 21 bases between. CDR1 is SNHLY and CDR2 is FYNNEI in the germline V gene.

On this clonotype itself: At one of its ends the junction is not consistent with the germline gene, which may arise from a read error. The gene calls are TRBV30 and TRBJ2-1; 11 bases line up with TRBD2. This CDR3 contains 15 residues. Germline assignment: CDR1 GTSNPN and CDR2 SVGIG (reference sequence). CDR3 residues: CAWGVAGGLYNEQFF. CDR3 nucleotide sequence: TGTGCCTGGGGTGTAGCGGGGGGGCTTTACAATGAGCAGTTCTTC.

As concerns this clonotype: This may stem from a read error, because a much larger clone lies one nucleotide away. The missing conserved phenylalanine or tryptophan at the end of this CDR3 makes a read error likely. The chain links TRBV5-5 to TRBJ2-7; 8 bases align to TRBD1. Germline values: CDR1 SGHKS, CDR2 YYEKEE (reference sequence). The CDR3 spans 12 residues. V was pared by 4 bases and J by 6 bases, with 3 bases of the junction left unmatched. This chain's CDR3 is CASSLTGGEQYL. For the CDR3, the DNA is TGTGCCAGCAGCCTAACAGGGGGCGAGCAGTACCTC.

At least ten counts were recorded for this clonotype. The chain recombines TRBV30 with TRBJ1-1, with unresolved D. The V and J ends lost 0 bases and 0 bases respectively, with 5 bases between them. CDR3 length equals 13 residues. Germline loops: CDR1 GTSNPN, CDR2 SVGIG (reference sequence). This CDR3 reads CAWSVGMNTEAFF. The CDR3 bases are TGTGCCTGGAGTGTGGGCATGAACACTGAAGCTTTCTTT. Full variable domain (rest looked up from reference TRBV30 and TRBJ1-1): SQTIHQWPATLVQPVGSPLSLECTVEGTSNPNLYWYRQAAGRGLQLLFYSVGIGQISSEVPQNLSASRPQDRQFILSSKKLLLSDSGFYLCAWSVGMNTEAFFGQGTRLTVV.

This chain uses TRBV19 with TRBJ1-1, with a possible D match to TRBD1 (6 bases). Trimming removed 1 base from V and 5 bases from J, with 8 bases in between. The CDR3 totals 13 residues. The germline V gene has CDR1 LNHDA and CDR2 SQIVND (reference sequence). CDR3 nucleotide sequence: TGTGCCAGTAGTATAGGCAGGGGAACTGAAGCTTTCTTT. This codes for CASSIGRGTEAFF.

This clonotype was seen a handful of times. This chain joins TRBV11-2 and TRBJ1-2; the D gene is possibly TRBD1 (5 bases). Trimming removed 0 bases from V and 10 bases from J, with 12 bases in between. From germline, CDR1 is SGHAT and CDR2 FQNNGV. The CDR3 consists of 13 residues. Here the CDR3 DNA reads TGTGCCAGCAGCTTAGAGGACGGACAATACTACACCTTC. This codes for CASSLEDGQYYTF.

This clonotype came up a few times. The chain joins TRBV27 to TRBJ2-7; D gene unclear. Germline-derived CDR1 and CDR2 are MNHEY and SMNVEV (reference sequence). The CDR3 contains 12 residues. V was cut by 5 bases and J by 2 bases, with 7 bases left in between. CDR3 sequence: CASSTGPYEQYF. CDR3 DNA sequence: TGTGCCAGCAGTACGGGCCCCTACGAGCAGTACTTC.

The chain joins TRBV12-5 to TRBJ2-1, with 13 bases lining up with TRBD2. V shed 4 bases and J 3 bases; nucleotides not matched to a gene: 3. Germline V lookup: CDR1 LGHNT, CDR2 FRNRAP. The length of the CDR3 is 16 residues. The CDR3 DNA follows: TGTGCTAGTGGTTGGACTAGCGGGAGCATCTACAATGAGCAGTTCTTC. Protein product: CASGWTSGSIYNEQFF.

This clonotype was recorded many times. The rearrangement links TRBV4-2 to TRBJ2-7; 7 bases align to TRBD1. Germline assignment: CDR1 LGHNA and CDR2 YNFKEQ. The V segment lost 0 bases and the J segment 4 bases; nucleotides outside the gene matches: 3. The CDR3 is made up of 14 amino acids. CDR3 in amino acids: CASSQEAGGYEQYF. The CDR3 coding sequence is TGTGCCAGCAGCCAAGAGGCAGGGGGTTACGAGCAGTACTTC.

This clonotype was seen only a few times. CDR3 sequence: CSAEASPSGGVYREQFF. CDR3 nucleotides: TGCAGTGCCGAAGCCTCCCCTAGCGGGGGGGTTTATCGGGAGCAGTTCTTC. The chain couples TRBV20-1 to TRBJ2-1, with 12 bases aligning to TRBD2. The germline gives CDR1 DFQATT, CDR2 SNEGSKA (reference sequence). The CDR3 length is 17 residues. V trimming: 6 bases; J trimming: 10 bases; junction bases outside the gene matches: 19.

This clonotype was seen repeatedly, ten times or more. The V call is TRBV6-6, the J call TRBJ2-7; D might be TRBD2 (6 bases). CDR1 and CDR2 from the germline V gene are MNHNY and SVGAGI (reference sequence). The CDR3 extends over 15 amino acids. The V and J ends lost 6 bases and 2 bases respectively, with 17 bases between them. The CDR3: CASSVKWEATYEQYF. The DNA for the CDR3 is TGTGCCAGCAGCGTCAAGTGGGAGGCCACCTACGAGCAGTACTTC.

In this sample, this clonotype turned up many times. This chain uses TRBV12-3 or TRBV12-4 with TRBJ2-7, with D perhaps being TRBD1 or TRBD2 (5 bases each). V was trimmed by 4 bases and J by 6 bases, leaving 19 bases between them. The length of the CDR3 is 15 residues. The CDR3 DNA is TGTGCCAGCAGTTCATCGGGACCGGGATCTGGCGAGCAGTACTTC. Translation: CASSSSGPGSGEQYF.

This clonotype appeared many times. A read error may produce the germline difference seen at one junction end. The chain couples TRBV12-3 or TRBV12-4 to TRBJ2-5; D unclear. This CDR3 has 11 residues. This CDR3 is CASSFQGTQYF. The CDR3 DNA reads TGTGCCAGCAGTTTCCAAGGGACCCAGTACTTC.

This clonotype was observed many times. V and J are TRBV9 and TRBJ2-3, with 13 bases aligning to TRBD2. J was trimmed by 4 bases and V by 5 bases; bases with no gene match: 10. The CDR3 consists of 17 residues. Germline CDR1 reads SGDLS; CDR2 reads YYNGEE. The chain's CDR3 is CASRGTSGVRSSDTQYF. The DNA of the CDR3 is TGTGCCAGCAGGGGGACTAGCGGGGTGAGAAGCTCAGATACGCAGTATTTT.

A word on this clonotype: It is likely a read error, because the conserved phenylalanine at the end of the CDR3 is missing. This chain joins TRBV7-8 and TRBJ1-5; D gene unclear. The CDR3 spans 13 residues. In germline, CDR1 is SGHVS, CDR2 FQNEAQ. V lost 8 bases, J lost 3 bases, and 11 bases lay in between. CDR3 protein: CASGREVNQPQHL. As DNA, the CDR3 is TGTGCCAGCGGCCGGGAGGTCAATCAGCCCCAGCATCTT.